Listed below are T cell receptor beta chains from one sample, sequenced in a study of T cell repertoires in cytomegalovirus infection. Antigen specificity for these receptors is unknown. TCRdb re-called the reads with MiXCR, one entry per CDR3 protein. The data contain 650,000 to 900,000 distinct CDR3 sequences, just under 30% of them seen just once; the ten biggest clones take up around 13%. Sequences were derived from cultured CD8+ T cells from PBMCs, sampled from culture after CMV antigen stimulation. These receptors all stem from a human donor in good health (CMV status not recorded). Some clones in this sample may be carry-over from other donors' samples. CDR3s include the opening cysteine and the closing phenylalanine or tryptophan. The D gene is left open where the match is weak. For some rows the clone size is stated as once, few or many, or as a class when expanded; others skip it.

TRBJ2-5 TRBD2 - TRBV7-6 TGTGCCAGCAGCTTAGACGGACTAGCGCTTTTTGAGGCCCATTACTTC CASSLDGLALFEAHYF
TRBJ1-1 - - TRBV19 TGTGCCAGTAGTATGGTCGGCAACACTGAAGCTTTCTTT CASSMVGNTEAFF
TRBJ2-2 TRBD2 - TRBV12-3/TRBV12-4 TGTGCCAGCAGTTTGGTCCCTCGGGGGGAGGGCGGGGAGCTGTTTTTT CASSLVPRGEGGELFF
TRBJ2-3 TRBD2 - TRBV7-6 TGTGCCAGCAGCCCGAGCCGGTGGGCGGGGGTTTATTCAGATACGCAGTATTTT CASSPSRWAGVYSDTQYF
TRBJ2-1 - few TRBV19 TGTGCCAGTAGTATGTCCGACAGCGAGAGCTCCTACAATGAGCAGTTCTTC CASSMSDSESSYNEQFF
TRBJ2-2 - - TRBV4-1 TGCGCCAGCAGCCAAATCCTGACAACGAACACCGGGGAGCTGTTTTTT CASSQILTTNTGELFF
TRBJ1-6 - few TRBV6-6 TGTGCCAGCAGTGAGTGGGAGTCCTATAATTCACCCCTCCACTTT CASSEWESYNSPLHF
TRBJ1-6 - - TRBV5-4 TGTGCCAGCAGCTTGTCTGACAGTGGGAATTCACCCCTCCACTTT CASSLSDSGNSPLHF
TRBJ1-1 - - TRBV7-8 TGTGCCAGCGGCGCGTCTGGCGAAGCTTTCTTT CASGASGEAFF
TRBJ2-3 - - TRBV6-2/TRBV6-3 TGTGCCAGCACCCGGACTGCCGGTGATACGCAGTATTTT CASTRTAGDTQYF
TRBJ1-1 - - TRBV7-2 TGTGCCAGCAGCCTATTGCATGGGTTAGGGTATAACACTGAAGCTTTCTTT CASSLLHGLGYNTEAFF
TRBJ2-5 TRBD2 - TRBV6-6 TGTGCCAGCAGTTACCTATCCGCGGGGGACTACTCAGAGGAGACCCAGTACTTC CASSYLSAGDYSEETQYF
TRBJ2-5 TRBD1 - TRBV6-5 TGTGCCAGCAGTGCAATCCGGGACAGAGTTCAAGAGACCCAGTACTTC CASSAIRDRVQETQYF
TRBJ1-2 TRBD1 few TRBV4-1 TGCGCCAGCAGCCATTCCAACAGGGGGCGGGACTCCACCTTC CASSHSNRGRDSTF
TRBJ1-5 TRBD1 many TRBV7-2 TGTGCCAGCAGCTTAGCGGGACAGGGGCTTCAGCCCCAGCATTTT CASSLAGQGLQPQHF
TRBJ2-7 - few TRBV7-6 TGTGCCAGCAGCTTTAGGCCGGAGGGTTCAGTCTACGAGCAGTACTTC CASSFRPEGSVYEQYF
TRBJ1-2 - many TRBV7-8 TGTGCCAGCAGCTTAGAGGAGCAGGGAAGAGTAAAGAGTAACTATGGCTACACCTTC CASSLEEQGRVKSNYGYTF
TRBJ1-2 - many TRBV4-1 TGCGCCAGCAGCCAAGATCGGGCAAGCTTCAACCCCTACACCTTC CASSQDRASFNPYTF
TRBJ1-4 TRBD1 - TRBV6-5 TGTGCCAGCAGGTTAGGGGGCGAGAATGAAAAACTGTTTTTT CASRLGGENEKLFF
TRBJ1-1 - - TRBV24-1 TGTGCCACCAGTGATTGGGGGACACCCGAAGCTTTCTTT CATSDWGTPEAFF
TRBJ1-2 - - TRBV4-2 TGTGCCAGCAGCCAGTCCCGGTCGGGAGCCCAGAGCATGGGCTACACCTTC CASSQSRSGAQSMGYTF
TRBJ1-1 - - TRBV12-3/TRBV12-4 TGTGCCAGCAGTTTACTGGGGGTTCTGAACACTGAAGCTTTCTTT CASSLLGVLNTEAFF
TRBJ2-7 TRBD2 - TRBV6-5 TGTGCCAGCAGTTTCAGCTCTAGCGGGGCGAGCTCCTACGAGCAGTACTTC CASSFSSSGASSYEQYF
TRBJ1-3 TRBD1 few TRBV11-2 TGTGCCAGCAGCTTCTGGACAGGGTACGATTCTGGAAACACCATATATTTT CASSFWTGYDSGNTIYF
TRBJ2-2 - - TRBV9 TGTGCCAGCAGCGGAACGTTAGCCGGGGCGAACACCGGGGAGCTGTTTTTT CASSGTLAGANTGELFF
TRBJ2-3 TRBD1 few TRBV2 TGTGCCAGCAGTCCTGGGACAGGGTTTACAGATACGCAGTATTTT CASSPGTGFTDTQYF
TRBJ1-1 - - TRBV16 TGTGCCAGCAGCCAACAGAGGCTGGGACACATGAACACTGAAGCTTTCTTT CASSQQRLGHMNTEAFF
TRBJ2-4 TRBD1 many TRBV7-9 TGTGCCAGCAGCTCCGGACAGGGGTTATGGAACATTCAGTACTTC CASSSGQGLWNIQYF
TRBJ2-7 TRBD2 - TRBV12-3/TRBV12-4 TGTGCCAGCAGTCCCGGGACTAGCGGGGTAACCTACGAGCAGTACTTC CASSPGTSGVTYEQYF
TRBJ2-2 TRBD2 - TRBV28 TGTGCCAGCAGCTTCCCTAGCGGGGGCCCTGCGAACACCGGGGAGCTGTTTTTT CASSFPSGGPANTGELFF
TRBJ2-5 - - TRBV4-1 TGCGCCAGCAGCCAAGAACCGAGCGCCCAAGAGACCCAGTACTTC CASSQEPSAQETQYF
TRBJ2-3 - few TRBV6-1 TGTGCCAGCAGTGAATTTGAAGGGAGTGACACAGATACGCAGTATTTT CASSEFEGSDTDTQYF
TRBJ1-4 - - TRBV12-3/TRBV12-4 TGTGCCAGCAGTCCAGTAGGGGGGAGGCTGACAGAAAAACTGTTTTTT CASSPVGGRLTEKLFF
TRBJ1-2 TRBD1 - TRBV7-3 TGTGCCAGCAGCTCGGGACAGGGGAAGGGTGGCTACACCTTC CASSSGQGKGGYTF
TRBJ2-3 TRBD1 - TRBV5-5 TGTGCCAGCAGCTACCCGTTCCGGACAGGGGGCAGTACAGATACGCAGTATTTT CASSYPFRTGGSTDTQYF
TRBJ2-1 - - TRBV29-1 TGCAGCGTTGAAGATGGGAGCTCCTACAATGAGCAGTTCTTC CSVEDGSSYNEQFF
TRBJ1-5 - few TRBV6-1 TGTGCCAGCAGTGAAAGGGTCCTCAATCAGCCCCAGCATTTT CASSERVLNQPQHF
TRBJ1-1 TRBD1 - TRBV20-1 TGCAGTGCTAGAGATTTAGGGGGCGCGATCACTGAAGCTTTCTTT CSARDLGGAITEAFF
TRBJ2-5 TRBD1 - TRBV10-3 TGTGCCATCAGTGATGGGACAGTGGAAGAGACCCAGTACTTC CAISDGTVEETQYF
TRBJ2-1 TRBD2 - TRBV7-6 TGTGCCAGCAGCTATCTTAGCGGGGGATCCTACAATGAGCAGTTCTTC CASSYLSGGSYNEQFF
TRBJ2-2 - - TRBV19 TGTGCCAGTAGTATATGGGCAGGGAGGAACACCGGGGAGCTGTTTTTT CASSIWAGRNTGELFF
TRBJ2-2 TRBD1 few TRBV14 TGTGCCAGCAGCCCTCCCCGGGACAGGTTGAACACCGGGGAGCTGTTTTTT CASSPPRDRLNTGELFF
TRBJ1-2 TRBD1 few TRBV29-1 TGCAGCGTTGACCCCAAGGACAGGGACTATGGCTACACCTTC CSVDPKDRDYGYTF
TRBJ1-1 - - TRBV12-3/TRBV12-4 TGTGCCAGCATCTTCACCGGGGGTAGGGGTTTGAACACTGAAGCTTTCTTT CASIFTGGRGLNTEAFF
TRBJ1-5 - - TRBV2 TGTGCCAGCAACCGACAGGTTAGCAATCAGCCCCAGCATTTT CASNRQVSNQPQHF
TRBJ2-1 - - TRBV4-1 TGCGCCAGCAGCCAGGCCGGGAACAATGAGCAGTTCTTC CASSQAGNNEQFF
TRBJ2-3 - - TRBV7-9 TGTGCCAGCAGCTTATACTCTTGGGGTACAGATACGCAGTATTTT CASSLYSWGTDTQYF
TRBJ2-7 - few TRBV20-1 TGCAGTGCTAGAGGCGGCGGCTCCTACGAGCAGTACTTC CSARGGGSYEQYF
TRBJ1-3 - few TRBV6-6 TGTGCCAGCAGTTACGTAGGGAGCTCTGGAAACACCATATATTTT CASSYVGSSGNTIYF
TRBJ1-2 - - TRBV20-1 TGCAGTGCTAGAAGCGGCTCGGGGCATGACTATGGCTACACCTTC CSARSGSGHDYGYTF
TRBJ2-1 TRBD2 many TRBV6-2/TRBV6-3 TGTGCCAGCAGTTACTCGGTGACTAGCGGGGGGACTGAGCAGTTCTTC CASSYSVTSGGTEQFF
TRBJ1-4 - - TRBV15 TGTGCCACCAGCAGACCCCCTGGAGTTTGGGATGAAAAACTGTTTTTT CATSRPPGVWDEKLFF
TRBJ2-5 - few TRBV6-2/TRBV6-3 TGTGCCACCACCACCTGGGATTCGGTACAAGAGACCCAGTACTTC CATTTWDSVQETQYF
TRBJ1-3 - many TRBV28 TGTGCCAGCAGTTTCGCGGGGGGCAATGGAAACACCATATATTTT CASSFAGGNGNTIYF
TRBJ2-1 - few TRBV12-3/TRBV12-4 TGTGCCAGCAGTGGGAGTTATGCGGGGCAGTTCTTC CASSGSYAGQFF